This T cell receptor beta chain is drawn from a study of T cells in Graves' hyperthyroidism and ophthalmopathy. For ophthalmopathy patients, the Clinical Activity Score was at least 3 and the NOSPECS grade at least 4; duration was under 3 months. Lactation, pregnancy, other autoimmune disease or uncontrolled infection excluded patients. This clonotype was recorded a few times. V was clipped by 4 bases and J by 2 bases, with 10 bases between them. The CDR3 is 13 amino acids. From germline, CDR1 is SQVTM and CDR2 ANQGSEA. Template material for amplifying TCR beta CDR3 regions consisted of RNA transcripts. An initial round of RT-PCR targeting the TCR CDR3 relied on the HTBI primer set. Each CDR3 protein gets one entry after TCRdb re-called the multiplex PCR reads with MiXCR. The sample holds 490,000 or so distinct CDR3 sequences, less than 20% seen once.

This rearrangement joins TRBV29-1 to TRBJ2-3, with D possibly matching TRBD1 (5 bases). The source is a man aged 35 to 55 with Graves' ophthalmopathy. Sequenced input: blood. The CDR3 protein is CSVGGLYTDTQYF. The CDR3 region has the DNA TGCAGCGTTGGGGGCCTCTACACAGATACGCAGTATTTT.